This TCR beta chain was found in a study of shared clonotypes between healthy human individuals. The wider study: Per-donor plates numbered three CD4 naive, three CD4 memory, two CD8 naive and one CD8 memory.

Study-wide results and limits: Sample collection involved blood only; tissue repertoires are likely different. Larger estimated richness was generally seen in naive subsets than in memory subsets.

Original methodology: Junction-only immunoSEQ sequences carried no quality scores, so filtering differed. TCRdb keeps only in-frame clones here, not all; method: immunoSEQ multiplex PCR. Clonal size and the V and J genes are those of that table, whereas D and trimming came from the DNA. The sample carries a few million clones, around 92% recorded once. As for this clone: Its antigen is as yet unknown.

The length of the CDR3 is 15 residues. V was shortened by 5 bases and J by 2 bases, with 16 bases between the two germline ends. Per germline, CDR1 SGHVS and CDR2 FQNEAQ. The source is a man aged 18 to 29 in good health. Some clones in this sample may be carry-over from other donors' samples. The chain uses TRBV7-8 and TRBJ2-7; the D is unclear. The sample comprised naive CD4+ T cells from PBMCs. Subset defined: CD45RA+ positively selected. CDR3 loop: CASSQSRVLAYEQYF. Here the CDR3 DNA reads TGTGCCAGCAGCCAATCCCGTGTCCTCGCCTACGAGCAGTACTTC. Supplemented by reference TRBV7-8 and TRBJ2-7, the full variable domain reads GAGVSQSPRYKVAKRGQDVALRCDPISGHVSLFWYQQALGQGPEFLTYFQNEAQLDKSGLPSDRFFAERPEGSVSTLKIQRTQQEDSAVYLCASSQSRVLAYEQYFGPGTRLTVT.